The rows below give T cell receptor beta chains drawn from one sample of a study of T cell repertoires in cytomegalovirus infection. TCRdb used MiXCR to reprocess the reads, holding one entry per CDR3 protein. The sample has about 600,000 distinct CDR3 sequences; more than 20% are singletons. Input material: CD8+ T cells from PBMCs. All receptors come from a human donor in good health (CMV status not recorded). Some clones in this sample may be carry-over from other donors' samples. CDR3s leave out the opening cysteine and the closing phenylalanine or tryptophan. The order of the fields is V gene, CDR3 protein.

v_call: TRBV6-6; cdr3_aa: ASSGPAEGNTGELF
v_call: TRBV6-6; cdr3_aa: ASISESGGAFDEQF
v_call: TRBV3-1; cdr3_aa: ASSQDFASANEQF
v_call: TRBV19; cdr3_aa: ASTPGEGIRQPQH
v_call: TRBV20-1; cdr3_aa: SAQAQDSNQPQH
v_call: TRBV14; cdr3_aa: ASSQGHDQLNTEAF
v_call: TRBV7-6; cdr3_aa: ASSLARDRANYGYT
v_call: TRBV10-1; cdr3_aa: ANSGAGGGMNTEAF
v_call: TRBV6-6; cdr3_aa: ASSYRLAGALGETQY
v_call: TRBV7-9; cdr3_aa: ASSGTAGGLSTDTQY
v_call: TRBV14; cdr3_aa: ASSFRPNEKLF
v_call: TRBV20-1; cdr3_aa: SAPGTGAGNTIY
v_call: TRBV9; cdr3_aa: ASSVGVSEGSGNTIY
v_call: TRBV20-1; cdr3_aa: SARPLRDGSSYNEQF
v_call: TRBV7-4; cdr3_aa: ASSSGRPAGVQNTGELF
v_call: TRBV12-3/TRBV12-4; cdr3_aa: ASSRDSRSQY
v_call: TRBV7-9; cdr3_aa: ASIGEPYGYT
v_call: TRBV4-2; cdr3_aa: ASSQEEIAATYNEQF
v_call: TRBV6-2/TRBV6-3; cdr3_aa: ASSYRSGVRDYGYT
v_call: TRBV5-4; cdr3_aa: ASSKTGSDYGYT
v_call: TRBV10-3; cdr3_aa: AISEESQETQY
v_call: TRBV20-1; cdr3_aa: SARDPRTSGGGYEQY
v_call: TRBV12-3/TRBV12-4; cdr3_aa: ASRRRVNYGYT
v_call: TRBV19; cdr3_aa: ASSIVHGAYGYT
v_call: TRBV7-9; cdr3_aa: ASSLANNPGGETQY
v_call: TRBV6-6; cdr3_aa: ASRRDSQTEAF
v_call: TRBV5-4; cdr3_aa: ASSFGGVETQY
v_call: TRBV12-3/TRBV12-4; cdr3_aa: ASKGSYTGELF
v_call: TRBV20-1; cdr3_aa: SASGLADVLSSDTQY
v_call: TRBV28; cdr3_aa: ASSFVLAGGLAKNIQY
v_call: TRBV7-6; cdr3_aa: ASSLGGRFADEQY
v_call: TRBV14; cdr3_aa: ASSHTAGRVGDTQY
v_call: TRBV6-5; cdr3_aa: ASSPDSSNYGYT
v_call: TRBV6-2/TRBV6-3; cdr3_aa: ASSYSTGAEQF